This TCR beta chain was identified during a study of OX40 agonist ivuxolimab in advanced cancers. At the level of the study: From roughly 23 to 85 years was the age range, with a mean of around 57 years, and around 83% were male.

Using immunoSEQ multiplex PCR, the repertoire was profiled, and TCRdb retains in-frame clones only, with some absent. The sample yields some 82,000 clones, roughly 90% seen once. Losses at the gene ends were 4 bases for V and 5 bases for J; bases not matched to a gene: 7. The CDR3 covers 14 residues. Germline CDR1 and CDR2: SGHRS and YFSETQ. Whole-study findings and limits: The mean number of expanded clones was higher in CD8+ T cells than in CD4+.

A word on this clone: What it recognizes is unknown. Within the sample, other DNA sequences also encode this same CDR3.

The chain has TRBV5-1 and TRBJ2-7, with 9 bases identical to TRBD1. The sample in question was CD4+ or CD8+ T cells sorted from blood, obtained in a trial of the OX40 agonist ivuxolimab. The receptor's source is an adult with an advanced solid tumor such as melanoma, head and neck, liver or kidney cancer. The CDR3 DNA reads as TGCGCCAGCAGCCCGGGACAGGGTACGGACGAGCAGTACTTC. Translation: CASSPGQGTDEQYF.